This TCR beta chain emerged from a study of Ad26.COV2.S vaccination and SARS-CoV-2 variants. Findings and limits, study-wide: The TCR breadth and depth analyses may have understated or missed part of the total T cell responses.

Worth noting for this clone: The antigen remains unidentified.

Per the germline V gene, CDR1 is SGHVS and CDR2 is FQNEAQ. This CDR3 has 15 amino acids. Losses at the gene ends were 4 bases for V and 3 bases for J; bases not matched to a gene: 8. Using immunoSEQ multiplex PCR, the repertoire was profiled, and TCRdb retains in-frame clones only, with some absent. Of fewer than 500,000 clones listed, about 90% are singletons. The treatment: around 19 received Ad26.COV2.S at low or high dose, single or two shots; about 5 received placebo; per-sample allocation not given. Vaccine and placebo recipients were sampled on day 63 after the first injection. The sample was peripheral blood, taken in a trial of Ad26.COV2.S vaccine versus placebo. The chain combines TRBV7-8 with TRBJ2-5; TRBD2 aligns across 7 bases. This sequence originates from a person aged 18-65 years who received the Ad26.COV2.S COVID-19 vaccine or a placebo. CDR3 protein: CASSSVGEGEETQYF. CDR3 nucleotide sequence: TGTGCCAGCAGCTCAGTTGGGGAGGGAGAAGAGACCCAGTACTTC.